This T cell receptor (beta chain) is drawn from a study of CD8 T cells in ankylosing spondylitis. Deletions cut 6 bases from V and 4 bases from J, with 3 bases between. The V gene's germline CDR1 is SNHLY and CDR2 FYNNEI. The CDR3 totals 11 residues. This clonotype was detected only a few times. MiXCR, applied by TCRdb to the 5' RACE reads, yields one record per CDR3 protein. The sample has more than 300,000 distinct CDR3 sequences; more than 9% are singletons. Source material: blood, either unsorted or a sorted T cell fraction (not recorded which). The receptor was derived from a female donor with ankylosing spondylitis or in good health (not recorded which). This chain uses TRBV2 with TRBJ2-2; no reliable D call. The CDR3 nucleotides read TGTGCCAGCAGGGCCACCGGGGAGCTGTTTTTT. Protein product: CASRATGELFF.